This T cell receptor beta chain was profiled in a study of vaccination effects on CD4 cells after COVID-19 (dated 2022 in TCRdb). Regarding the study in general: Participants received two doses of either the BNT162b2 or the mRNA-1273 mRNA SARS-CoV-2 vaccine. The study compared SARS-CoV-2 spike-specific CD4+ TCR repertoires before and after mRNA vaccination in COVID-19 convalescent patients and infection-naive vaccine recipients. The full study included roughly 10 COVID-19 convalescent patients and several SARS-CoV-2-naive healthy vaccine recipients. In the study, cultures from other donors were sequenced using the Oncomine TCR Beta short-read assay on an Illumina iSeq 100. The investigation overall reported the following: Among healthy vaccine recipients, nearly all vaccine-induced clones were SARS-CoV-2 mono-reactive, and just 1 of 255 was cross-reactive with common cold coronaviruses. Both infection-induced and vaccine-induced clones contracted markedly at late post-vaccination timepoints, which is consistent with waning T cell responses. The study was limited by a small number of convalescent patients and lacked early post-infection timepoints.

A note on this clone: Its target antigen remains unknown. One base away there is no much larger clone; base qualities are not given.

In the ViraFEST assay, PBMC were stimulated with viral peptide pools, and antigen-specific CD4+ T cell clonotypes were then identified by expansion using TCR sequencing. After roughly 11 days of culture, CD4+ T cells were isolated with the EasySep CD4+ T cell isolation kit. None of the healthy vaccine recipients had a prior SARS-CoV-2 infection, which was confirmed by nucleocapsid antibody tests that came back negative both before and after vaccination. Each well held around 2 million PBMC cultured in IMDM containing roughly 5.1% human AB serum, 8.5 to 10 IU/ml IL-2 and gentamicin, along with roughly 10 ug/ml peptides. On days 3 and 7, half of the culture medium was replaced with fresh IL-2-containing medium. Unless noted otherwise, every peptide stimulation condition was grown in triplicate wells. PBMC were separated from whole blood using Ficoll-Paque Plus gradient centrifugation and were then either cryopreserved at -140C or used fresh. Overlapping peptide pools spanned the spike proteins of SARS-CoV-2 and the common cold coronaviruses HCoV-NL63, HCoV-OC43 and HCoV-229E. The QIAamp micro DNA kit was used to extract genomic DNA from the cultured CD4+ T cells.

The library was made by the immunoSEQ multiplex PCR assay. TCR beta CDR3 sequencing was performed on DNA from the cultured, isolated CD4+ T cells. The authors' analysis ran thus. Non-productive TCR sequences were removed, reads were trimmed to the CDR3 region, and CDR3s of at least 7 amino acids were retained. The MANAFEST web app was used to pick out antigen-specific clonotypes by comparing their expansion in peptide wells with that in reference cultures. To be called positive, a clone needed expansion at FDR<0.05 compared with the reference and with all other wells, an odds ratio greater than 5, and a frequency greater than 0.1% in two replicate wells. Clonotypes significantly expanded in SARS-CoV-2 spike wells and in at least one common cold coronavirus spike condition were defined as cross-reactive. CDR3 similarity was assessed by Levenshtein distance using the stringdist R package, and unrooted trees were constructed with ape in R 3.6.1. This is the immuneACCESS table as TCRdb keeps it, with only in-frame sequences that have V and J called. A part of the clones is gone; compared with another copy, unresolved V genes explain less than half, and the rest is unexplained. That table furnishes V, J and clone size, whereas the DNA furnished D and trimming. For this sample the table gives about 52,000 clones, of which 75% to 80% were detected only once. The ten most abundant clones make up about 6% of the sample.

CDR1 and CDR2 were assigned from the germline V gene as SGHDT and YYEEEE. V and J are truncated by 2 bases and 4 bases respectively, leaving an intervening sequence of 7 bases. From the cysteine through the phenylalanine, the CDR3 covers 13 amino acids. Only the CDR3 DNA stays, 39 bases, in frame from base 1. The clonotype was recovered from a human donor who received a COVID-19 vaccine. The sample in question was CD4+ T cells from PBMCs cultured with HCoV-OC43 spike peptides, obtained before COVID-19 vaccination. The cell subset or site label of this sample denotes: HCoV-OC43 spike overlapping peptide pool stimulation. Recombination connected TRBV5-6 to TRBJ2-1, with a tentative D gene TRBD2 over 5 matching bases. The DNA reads TGTGCCAGCAGCTTTACTAGGTACAATGAGCAGTTCTTC. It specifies CASSFTRYNEQFF.